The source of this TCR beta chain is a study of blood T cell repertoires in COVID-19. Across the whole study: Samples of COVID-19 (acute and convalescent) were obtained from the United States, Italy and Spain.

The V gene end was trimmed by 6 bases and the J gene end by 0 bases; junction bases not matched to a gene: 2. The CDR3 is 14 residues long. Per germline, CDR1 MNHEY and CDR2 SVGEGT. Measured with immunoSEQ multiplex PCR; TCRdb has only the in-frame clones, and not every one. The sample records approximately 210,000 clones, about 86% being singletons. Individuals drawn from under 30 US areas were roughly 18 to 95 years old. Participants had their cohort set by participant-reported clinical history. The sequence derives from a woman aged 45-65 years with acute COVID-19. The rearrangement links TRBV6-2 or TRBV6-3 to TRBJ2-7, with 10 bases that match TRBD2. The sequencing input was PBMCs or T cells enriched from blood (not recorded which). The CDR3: CASSRTSGSYEQYF. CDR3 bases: TGTGCCAGCAGCCGGACTAGCGGCTCCTACGAGCAGTACTTC.